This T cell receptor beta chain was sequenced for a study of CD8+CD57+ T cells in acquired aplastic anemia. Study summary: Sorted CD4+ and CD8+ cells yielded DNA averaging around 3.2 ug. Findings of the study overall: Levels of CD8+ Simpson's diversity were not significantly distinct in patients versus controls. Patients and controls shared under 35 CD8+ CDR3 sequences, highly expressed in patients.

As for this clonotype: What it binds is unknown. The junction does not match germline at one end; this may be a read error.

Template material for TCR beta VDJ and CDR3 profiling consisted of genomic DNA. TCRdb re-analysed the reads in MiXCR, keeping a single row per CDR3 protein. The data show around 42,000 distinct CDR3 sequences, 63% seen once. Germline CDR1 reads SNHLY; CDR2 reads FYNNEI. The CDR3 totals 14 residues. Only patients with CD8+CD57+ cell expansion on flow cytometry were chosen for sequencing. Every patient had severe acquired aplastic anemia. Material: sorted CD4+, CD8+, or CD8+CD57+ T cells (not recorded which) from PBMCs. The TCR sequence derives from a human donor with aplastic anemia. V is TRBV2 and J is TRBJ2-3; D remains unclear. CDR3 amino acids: CARRLYTSTDTQYF. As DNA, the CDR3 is TGTGCCCGCAGACTCTATACTAGCACAGATACGCAGTATTTT.